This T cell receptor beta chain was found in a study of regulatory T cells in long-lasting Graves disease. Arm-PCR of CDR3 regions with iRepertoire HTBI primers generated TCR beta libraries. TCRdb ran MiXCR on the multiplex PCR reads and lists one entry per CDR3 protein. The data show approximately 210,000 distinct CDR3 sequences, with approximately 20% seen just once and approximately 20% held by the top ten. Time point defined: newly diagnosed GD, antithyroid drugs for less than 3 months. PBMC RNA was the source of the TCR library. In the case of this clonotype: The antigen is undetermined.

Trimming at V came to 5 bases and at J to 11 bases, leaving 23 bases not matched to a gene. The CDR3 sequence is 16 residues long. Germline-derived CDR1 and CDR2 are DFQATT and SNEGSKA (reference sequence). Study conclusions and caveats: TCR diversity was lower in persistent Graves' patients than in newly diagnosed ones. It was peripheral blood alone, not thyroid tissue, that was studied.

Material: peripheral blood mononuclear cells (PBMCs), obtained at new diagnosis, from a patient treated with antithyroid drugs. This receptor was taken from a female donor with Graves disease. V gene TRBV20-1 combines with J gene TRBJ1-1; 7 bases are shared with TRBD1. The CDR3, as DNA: TGCAGTGCTCCGCTCGGTCGGGGGACAGCCAAGGGGTGGGCTTTCTTT. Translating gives CSAPLGRGTAKGWAFF.